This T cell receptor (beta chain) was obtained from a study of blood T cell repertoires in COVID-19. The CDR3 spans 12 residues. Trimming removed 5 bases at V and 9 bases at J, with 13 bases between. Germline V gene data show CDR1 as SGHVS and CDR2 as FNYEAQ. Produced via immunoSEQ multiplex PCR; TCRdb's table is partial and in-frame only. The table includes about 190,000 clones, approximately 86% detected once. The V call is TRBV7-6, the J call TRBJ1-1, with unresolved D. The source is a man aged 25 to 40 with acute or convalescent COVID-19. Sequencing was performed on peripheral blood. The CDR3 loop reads CASSPSGAKAFF. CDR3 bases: TGTGCCAGCAGCCCCAGCGGTGCCAAAGCTTTCTTT.